This T cell receptor (beta chain) is drawn from a study of T cells in Graves' hyperthyroidism and ophthalmopathy. The investigators amplified TCR beta CDR3 regions from RNA transcripts. HTBI primers were used for first-round RT-PCR of the TCR CDR3. Using its own MiXCR run on the multiplex PCR reads, TCRdb lists one record per CDR3 protein. The sample holds approximately 300,000 distinct CDR3 sequences; roughly 20% are singletons and the top ten take roughly 40%. The CDR3 contains 21 residues. Germline CDR1 is MDHEN and CDR2 is SYDVKM. Deletions cut 4 bases from V and 2 bases from J, with 33 bases between. This clonotype has ten or more counts.

Sequencing was performed on blood. This clonotype originated in a man aged 50-60 years with Graves' ophthalmopathy. This chain links TRBV28 with TRBJ2-7; either TRBD1 or TRBD2 may fit D (5 bases each). CDR3 nucleotide sequence: TGTGCCAGCAGTTCCCTCAACGAAGTGTATGAGATAACGGGGCACCCCTACGAGCAGTACTTC. Its translation is CASSSLNEVYEITGHPYEQYF.